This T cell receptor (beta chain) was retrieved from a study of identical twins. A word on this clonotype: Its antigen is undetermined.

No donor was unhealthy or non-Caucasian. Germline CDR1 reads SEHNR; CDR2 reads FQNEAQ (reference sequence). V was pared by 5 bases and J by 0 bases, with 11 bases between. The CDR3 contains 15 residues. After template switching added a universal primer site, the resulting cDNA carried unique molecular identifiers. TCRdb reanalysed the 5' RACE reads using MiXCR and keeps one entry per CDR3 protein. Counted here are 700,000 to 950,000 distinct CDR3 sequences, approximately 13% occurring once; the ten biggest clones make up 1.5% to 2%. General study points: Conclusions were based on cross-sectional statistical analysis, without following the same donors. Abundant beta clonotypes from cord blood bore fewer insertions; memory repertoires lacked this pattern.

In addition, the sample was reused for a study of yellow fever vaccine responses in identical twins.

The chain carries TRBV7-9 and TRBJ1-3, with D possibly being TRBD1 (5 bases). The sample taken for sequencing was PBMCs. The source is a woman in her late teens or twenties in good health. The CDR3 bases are TGTGCCAGCAGCGGGGGAACTTACTCTGGAAACACCATATATTTT. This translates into CASSGGTYSGNTIYF.